The clone carrying this T cell receptor (beta chain) was seen a handful of times. These data originate in a study of Ad26.COV2.S vaccination and SARS-CoV-2 variants. Treatment denoted: some 20 received Ad26.COV2.S at low or high dose, single or two shots; about 5 received placebo; per-sample allocation not given. On day 63 after the first injection, vaccine and placebo recipients gave samples. Trimming stripped 1 base from V and 3 bases from J, with 6 bases between. The CDR3 length is 13 residues. The V gene's germline CDR1 is MGHRA and CDR2 YSYEKL. Assay used: immunoSEQ multiplex PCR; TCRdb lists only in-frame clones, some missing. The sample contains 320,000 or so clones, roughly 88% of which appear only once.

This material consisted of peripheral blood, taken in a trial of Ad26.COV2.S vaccine versus placebo. This chain uses TRBV4-1 with TRBJ1-2; D remains ambiguous. The clonotype originates from a person aged 18-65 years who received the Ad26.COV2.S COVID-19 vaccine or a placebo. The chain's CDR3 is CASSQGAHYGYTF. The CDR3, as DNA: TGCGCCAGCAGCCAAGGGGCCCACTATGGCTACACCTTC.